This TCR beta chain derives from a study of T cell responses to AZD1222 COVID-19 vaccine. Overall study findings and caveats: Baseline serology detected seropositivity in only a handful of AZD1222 recipients. Targeting of unmutated variant regions was reportedly seen in nearly half of spike-specific TCRs.

CDR1 SGHNT and CDR2 YYREEE come from the germline V gene (reference sequence). V lost 1 base and J 1 base, leaving 10 bases between the germline ends. The CDR3 covers 15 residues. Libraries were prepared by immunoSEQ multiplex PCR; TCRdb keeps only in-frame clonotypes and omits some of them. The data show 90,000 to 130,000 clones, roughly 92% seen once. Doses given second, at about 4 or about 12 weeks, were pooled. This clone showed up just once. What it binds is not known. This specimen consisted of peripheral blood, obtained 28 days after the second AZD1222 dose. This chain uses TRBV5-4 with TRBJ2-3, with D perhaps being TRBD1 or TRBD2 (6 bases each). This receptor was taken from an adult who received the AZD1222 COVID-19 vaccine. In nucleotides, the CDR3 is TGTGCCAGCAGCTTGACGGGGGCCGGCACAGATACGCAGTATTTT. Translation: CASSLTGAGTDTQYF.